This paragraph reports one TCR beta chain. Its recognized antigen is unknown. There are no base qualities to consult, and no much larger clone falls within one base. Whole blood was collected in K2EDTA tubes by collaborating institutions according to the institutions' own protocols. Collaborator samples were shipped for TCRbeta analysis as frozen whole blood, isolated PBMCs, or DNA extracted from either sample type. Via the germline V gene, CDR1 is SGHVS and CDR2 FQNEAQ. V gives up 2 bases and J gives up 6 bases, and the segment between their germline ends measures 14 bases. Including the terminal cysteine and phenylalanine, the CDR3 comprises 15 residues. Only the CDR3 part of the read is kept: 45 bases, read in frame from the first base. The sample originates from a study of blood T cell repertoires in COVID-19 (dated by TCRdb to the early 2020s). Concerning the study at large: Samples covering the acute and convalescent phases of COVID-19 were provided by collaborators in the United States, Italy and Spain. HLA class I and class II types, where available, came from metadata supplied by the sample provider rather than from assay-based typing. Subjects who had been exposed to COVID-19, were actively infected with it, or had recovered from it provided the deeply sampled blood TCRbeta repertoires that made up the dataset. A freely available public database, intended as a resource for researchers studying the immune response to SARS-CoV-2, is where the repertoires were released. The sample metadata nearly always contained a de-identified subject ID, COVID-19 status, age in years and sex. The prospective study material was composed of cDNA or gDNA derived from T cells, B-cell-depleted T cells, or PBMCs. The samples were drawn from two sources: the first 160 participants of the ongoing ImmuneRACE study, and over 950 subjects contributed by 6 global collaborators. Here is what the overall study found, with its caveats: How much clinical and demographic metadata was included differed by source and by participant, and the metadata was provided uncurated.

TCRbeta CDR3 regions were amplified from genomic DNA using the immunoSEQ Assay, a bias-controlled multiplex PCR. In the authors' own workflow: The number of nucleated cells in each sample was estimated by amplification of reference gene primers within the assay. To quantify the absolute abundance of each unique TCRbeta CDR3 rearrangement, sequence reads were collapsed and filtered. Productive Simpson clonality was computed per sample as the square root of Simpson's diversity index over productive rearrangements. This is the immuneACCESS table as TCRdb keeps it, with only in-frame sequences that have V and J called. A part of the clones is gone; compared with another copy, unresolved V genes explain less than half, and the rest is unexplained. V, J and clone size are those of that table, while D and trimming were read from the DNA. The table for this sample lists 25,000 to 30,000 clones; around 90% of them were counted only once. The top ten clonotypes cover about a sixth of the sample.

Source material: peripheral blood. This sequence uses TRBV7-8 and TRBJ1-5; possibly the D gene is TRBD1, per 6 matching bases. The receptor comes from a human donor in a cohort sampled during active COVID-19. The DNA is TGTGCCAGCAGCTTAATGGGGGCGGCGGGTCAGCCCCAGCATTTT. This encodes CASSLMGAAGQPQHF.